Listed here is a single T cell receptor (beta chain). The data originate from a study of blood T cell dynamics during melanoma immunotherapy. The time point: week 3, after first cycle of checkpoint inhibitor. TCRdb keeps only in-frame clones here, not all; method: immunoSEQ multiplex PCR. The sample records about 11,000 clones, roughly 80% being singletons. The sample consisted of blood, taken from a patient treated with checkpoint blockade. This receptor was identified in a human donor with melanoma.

The CDR3 DNA reads as TGTGCCAGCAGCGATGGACACGTTGAAGCTTTCTTT. It specifies CASSDGHVEAFF. V and J are TRBV9 and TRBJ1-1; D is possibly TRBD1 (5 bases). Germline V lookup: CDR1 SGDLS, CDR2 YYNGEE. This CDR3 is 12 amino acids long. V shed 3 bases and J shed 7 bases, with 10 bases lying between them.